The 26 T cell receptor beta chains reported below all come from one sample, sequenced in a study of CXCR3-negative and CXCR3-positive naive CD8 T cells. Libraries were UMI-labeled 5' RACE TRB cDNA. TCRdb reprocessed the 5' RACE reads; each CDR3 protein has one entry and no DNA is given. This sample contains around 50,000 distinct CDR3 sequences. The sample taken for sequencing was naive CXCR3- CD8+ T cells from blood. The sample's subset: CD45RO-CCR7+CD27+CD95- naive CD8+ T cells lacking CXCR3 (TNR3-). The receptors stem from a human donor in good health. Some clones in this sample may be carry-over from other donors' samples.

The V and J genes are TRBV7-9 and TRBJ2-7. CDR1 and CDR2 from the germline V gene are SEHNR and FQNEAQ (reference sequence). CDR3 length: 12 amino acids. The CDR3 here is CASSPLSYEQYF.

V and J are TRBV5-1 and TRBJ2-3; TCRdb designates TRBD2, a call that cannot be tested without DNA. CDR1 SGHRS and CDR2 YFSETQ come from the germline V gene. This CDR3 has 16 residues. The CDR3 spells CASSLDGPLLTDTQYF.

The gene calls are TRBV19 and TRBJ2-1; TCRdb returns TRBD2, unconfirmable since there is no DNA. Germline V gene data show CDR1 as LNHDA and CDR2 as SQIVND (reference sequence). The CDR3 sequence is 12 residues long. The CDR3 spells CASSSASNEQFF.

Considering frequency, this clonotype is medium-sized. The chain is built from TRBV7-2 and TRBJ2-1; TCRdb picks TRBD2, but there is no DNA to check that call. Germline V gene lookup returns CDR1 SGHTA and CDR2 FQGNSA. This CDR3 has 15 amino acids. CDR3 residues: CASSPGLADYNEQFF.

V usage is TRBV7-2 and J usage is TRBJ2-5. This CDR3 is 12 amino acids long. The germline gives CDR1 SGHTA, CDR2 FQGNSA. The CDR3 loop reads CASSLVSETQYF.

The genes are TRBV5-1 and TRBJ2-3; TCRdb's assignment of TRBD2 cannot be checked, as there is no DNA. The CDR3 is 17 residues long. In germline, CDR1 is SGHRS, CDR2 YFSETQ. The CDR3 protein is CASSASPWRGSTDTQYF.

The chain is built from TRBV6-5 and TRBJ2-7; as DNA is missing, the TRBD1 call by TCRdb cannot be tested. CDR3 length equals 13 residues. The germline V gene has CDR1 MNHEY and CDR2 SVGAGI. The CDR3 loop is CASSPGRAYEQYF.

The gene calls are TRBV20-1 and TRBJ2-2. CDR3 length: 15 amino acids. The V gene's germline CDR1 is DFQATT and CDR2 SNEGSKA (reference sequence). Here the CDR3 reads CSARELLRNTGELFF.

The genes are TRBV28 and TRBJ2-7; TCRdb outputs TRBD1, but without DNA this stays unchecked. The CDR3 runs 15 residues. The germline V gene has CDR1 MDHEN and CDR2 SYDVKM. CDR3 sequence reads: CASSFFGQGTYEQYF.

The CDR3 sequence is CASTSGEYYNEQFF. This rearrangement joins TRBV28 to TRBJ2-1; TCRdb gives TRBD1 as the D gene, but with no DNA this cannot be confirmed. In germline, CDR1 is MDHEN, CDR2 SYDVKM. This CDR3 spans 14 amino acids.

The J gene is TRBJ2-5, the V gene TRBV15; the TRBD1 assignment by TCRdb is unverifiable without DNA. Germline CDR1 and CDR2: LNHNV and YYDKDF (reference sequence). This CDR3 has 13 amino acids. This chain's CDR3 is CATSSGPGETQYF.

The rearrangement joins TRBV28 to TRBJ2-7; the TCRdb D gene call, TRBD1, has no DNA to confirm it. Germline CDR1 MDHEN, CDR2 SYDVKM. The CDR3 has 12 amino acids. CDR3 protein: CASSWDRDEQYF.

The V and J genes are TRBV28 and TRBJ2-3. The V gene's germline CDR1 is MDHEN and CDR2 SYDVKM. The CDR3 is 15 residues long. The CDR3 region is CASNLFSTSTDTQYF. Combining the CDR3 with reference TRBV28 and TRBJ2-3 gives the whole variable domain DVKVTQSSRYLVKRTGEKVFLECVQDMDHENMFWYRQDPGLGLRLIYFSYDVKMKEKGDIPEGYSVSREKKERFSLILESASTNQTSMYLCASNLFSTSTDTQYFGPGTRLTVL.

This chain links TRBV7-2 with TRBJ2-5. Germline V CDR1 and CDR2: SGHTA, FQGNSA. CDR3 length: 13 amino acids. CDR3 sequence reads: CASSLAFGETQYF.

The J gene is TRBJ2-1, the V gene TRBV6-5; the D call from TCRdb, TRBD1, cannot be confirmed without DNA. The CDR3 runs to 15 residues. The germline V gene has CDR1 MNHEY and CDR2 SVGAGI. CDR3: CASSSTGEPYNEQFF.

This CDR3 reads CASSLGAGLEKSSYEQYF. The rearrangement links TRBV7-9 to TRBJ2-7; the TCRdb call, TRBD2, lacks DNA for checking. Germline V gene sequence: CDR1 SEHNR, CDR2 FQNEAQ (reference sequence). CDR3 length equals 18 residues.

V is TRBV14 and J is TRBJ2-5. Germline V gene sequence: CDR1 SGHDN, CDR2 FVKESK. The CDR3 sequence is 13 residues long. CDR3 sequence: CASSAPWQETQYF.

V is TRBV13 and J is TRBJ2-3; TCRdb outputs TRBD1, but without DNA this stays unchecked. Germline CDR1 and CDR2: PRHDT and FYEKMQ (reference sequence). CDR3 length: 13 residues. The chain's CDR3 is CASLQGFSDTQYF. Together with reference TRBV13 and TRBJ2-3, the CDR3 gives the full variable domain: AAGVIQSPRHLIKEKRETATLKCYPIPRHDTVYWYQQGPGQDPQFLISFYEKMQSDKGSIPDRFSAQQFSDYHSELNMSSLELGDSALYFCASLQGFSDTQYFGPGTRLTVL.

The genes are TRBV27 and TRBJ2-4; TCRdb picks TRBD2, but there is no DNA to check that call. Looked up from germline, CDR1 is MNHEY and CDR2 is SMNVEV (reference sequence). The CDR3 is 15 residues long. CDR3 sequence reads: CASSLSTSLGDIQYF.

The chain combines TRBV9 with TRBJ2-1; TCRdb designates TRBD1, a call that cannot be tested without DNA. The germline V gene has CDR1 SGDLS and CDR2 YYNGEE. This CDR3 has 14 amino acids. The CDR3 sequence: CASRAGTVYNEQFF.

V and J are TRBV5-4 and TRBJ2-7. CDR3 length: 14 amino acids. Germline V gene sequence: CDR1 SGHNT, CDR2 YYREEE (reference sequence). The CDR3 is CASSLEPYTYEQYF.

The rearrangement links TRBV12-3 or TRBV12-4 to TRBJ2-5. The CDR3 has 11 amino acids. The CDR3 sequence: CASSLGSTQYF.

The chain recombines TRBV28 with TRBJ2-5. Germline V gene lookup returns CDR1 MDHEN and CDR2 SYDVKM. The CDR3 loop spans 14 amino acids. The CDR3 spells CASSERTLLGTQYF.

The V and J genes are TRBV4-1 and TRBJ2-1; with no DNA, the TCRdb D assignment of TRBD1 cannot be verified. CDR1 MGHRA and CDR2 YSYEKL come from the germline V gene. The CDR3 is 14 residues long. CDR3 sequence reads: CASSQGGHSSEQFF.

This chain joins TRBV9 and TRBJ2-5. Germline V gives CDR1 SGDLS, CDR2 YYNGEE. CDR3 length equals 13 residues. The CDR3 is CASSVDGSETQYF.

The rearrangement joins TRBV7-8 to TRBJ2-2; TCRdb's assignment of TRBD2 cannot be checked, as there is no DNA. Per germline, CDR1 SGHVS and CDR2 FQNEAQ. This CDR3 has 17 residues. CDR3 amino acids: CASSLVWREGNTGELFF.